This T cell receptor (beta chain) was obtained from a study of regulatory T cells in long-lasting Graves disease. The germline V gene encodes CDR1 MNHEY and CDR2 SMNVEV (reference sequence). The V end lost 4 bases, the J end lost 4 bases, and 13 bases lay between the germline ends. This CDR3 has 15 residues. Researchers made TCR beta libraries by using iRepertoire HTBI primers and running Arm-PCR on CDR3 regions. TCRdb ran MiXCR on the multiplex PCR reads and lists one entry per CDR3 protein. The sample lists 600,000 to 850,000 distinct CDR3 sequences; around 30% were seen once. Documented time point: persistent/refractory GD, antithyroid drugs over 5 years with positive TRAb. Scientists built the TCR library using RNA that was extracted from PBMCs. Diagnosing Graves' disease relied on the American Thyroid Association guidelines.

The rearrangement uses TRBV27 and TRBJ2-2; TRBD2 is a possible D gene (5 bases). This TCR derives from a female donor with Graves disease. The sequenced sample was peripheral blood mononuclear cells (PBMCs), obtained when the disease was refractory, from a patient treated with antithyroid drugs. DNA of the CDR3: TGTGCCAGCAGTTGGAGGCAGGCGCTCACCGGGGAGCTGTTTTTT. Its translation is CASSWRQALTGELFF.